Listed below are T cell receptor beta chains from one sample, sequenced in a study of shared clonotypes between healthy human individuals. Here immunoSEQ multiplex PCR was the method, and the copy in TCRdb shows in-frame clones only, minus some. The sample contains hundreds of thousands of clones, around 97% of which appear only once. Specimen: naive CD4+ T cells sorted from blood. The receptors were sampled from a woman aged 25 to 39 in good health. CDR3s include the opening cysteine and the closing phenylalanine or tryptophan. A D gene is named only where the DNA matches it firmly. Size is omitted from some rows. Given values are once, few, many or a class for expanded clones.

D	length	V	J	size	CDR3	DNA
-	16	TRBV28	TRBJ1-2	-	CASSLRGREANYGYTF	TGTGCCAGCAGTCTCCGCGGACGGGAAGCTAACTATGGCTACACCTTC
-	12	TRBV5-4	TRBJ2-3	-	CASSFQTDTQYF	TGTGCCAGCAGCTTTCAAACAGATACGCAGTATTTT
TRBD1	17	TRBV28	TRBJ2-5	-	CASRPGTASPMVETQYF	TGTGCCAGCAGACCCGGGACAGCCTCTCCCATGGTGGAGACCCAGTACTTC
-	14	TRBV27	TRBJ2-7	-	CASSLSQLAYEQYF	TGTGCCAGCAGTTTATCGCAACTAGCATACGAGCAGTACTTC
-	13	TRBV29-1	TRBJ2-7	-	CSVIRAGLNEQYF	TGCAGCGTTATAAGGGCAGGGCTCAACGAGCAGTACTTC
-	12	TRBV28	TRBJ2-3	-	CASSEVPDTQYF	TGTGCCAGCAGTGAGGTCCCAGATACGCAGTATTTT
-	12	TRBV10-3	TRBJ1-2	-	CAISDAIYGYTF	TGTGCCATCAGTGATGCGATATATGGCTACACCTTC
TRBD1	15	TRBV6-6	TRBJ2-7	-	CASSYSDRGPYEQYF	TGTGCCAGCAGTTATTCGGACAGGGGGCCTTACGAGCAGTACTTC
-	12	TRBV7-8	TRBJ1-5	-	CASSPLGQPQHF	TGTGCCAGCAGCCCCCTCGGCCAGCCCCAGCATTTT
-	15	TRBV4-1	TRBJ1-1	-	CASKGVWGVNTEAFF	TGCGCCAGCAAGGGGGTTTGGGGGGTGAACACTGAAGCTTTCTTT
TRBD2	17	TRBV5-1	TRBJ2-1	-	CASSLLVVAGVGNEQFF	TGCGCCAGCAGCTTGCTGGTGGTAGCGGGAGTAGGGAATGAGCAGTTCTTC
TRBD1	18	TRBV4-1	TRBJ1-3	-	CASSQVPDRLSTGNTIYF	TGCGCCAGCAGCCAAGTCCCGGACAGGCTCAGTACTGGAAACACCATATATTTT
TRBD2	16	TRBV6-6	TRBJ2-7	-	CASSYSGEGTVLEQYF	TGTGCCAGCAGTTACTCGGGGGAGGGTACGGTGTTGGAGCAGTACTTC
TRBD2	16	TRBV2	TRBJ2-7	-	CASKRELSGSSYEQYF	TGTGCCAGCAAAAGGGAGCTGAGCGGGAGCTCCTACGAGCAGTACTTC
TRBD1	16	TRBV28	TRBJ2-1	-	CASSLKGTVSYNEQFF	TGTGCCAGCAGTTTAAAAGGGACAGTATCCTACAATGAGCAGTTCTTC
-	13	TRBV28	TRBJ2-7	-	CASSQTGPEGQYF	TGTGCCAGCAGTCAGACCGGGCCCGAGGGGCAGTACTTC
-	12	TRBV6-6	TRBJ1-3	-	CAVSRSGNTIYF	TGTGCCGTTTCGCGCTCTGGAAACACCATATATTTT
TRBD1	16	TRBV28	TRBJ1-5	-	CASSLTGTETNQPQHF	TGTGCCAGCAGTTTAACCGGGACAGAGACTAATCAGCCCCAGCATTTT
-	12	TRBV10-3	TRBJ2-3	-	CAISDVEDTQYF	TGTGCCATCAGTGACGTAGAAGATACGCAGTATTTT
TRBD2	16	TRBV7-3	TRBJ2-2	-	CASSKGLAGESGELFF	TGTGCCAGCAGCAAAGGACTAGCGGGAGAGTCTGGGGAGCTGTTTTTT
-	13	TRBV5-8	TRBJ1-6	-	CASSLGWASPLHF	TGTGCCAGCAGCTTAGGGTGGGCCTCACCCCTCCACTTT
-	14	TRBV11-2	TRBJ2-5	-	CASSLDRAPETQYF	TGTGCCAGCAGCTTAGACAGGGCCCCAGAGACCCAGTACTTC
-	11	TRBV6-1	TRBJ2-7	once	CASSEEYEQYF	TGTGCCAGCAGTGAAGAGTACGAGCAGTACTTC
-	14	TRBV28	TRBJ2-1	-	CASSPGLSYNEQFF	TGTGCCAGCAGTCCGGGACTCTCCTACAATGAGCAGTTCTTC
TRBD1	15	TRBV7-9	TRBJ1-1	-	CASSIYRGTNTEAFF	TGTGCCAGCAGCATATACAGGGGGACGAACACTGAAGCTTTCTTT
-	12	TRBV5-1	TRBJ2-1	-	CASNLVGNEQFF	TGCGCCAGCAACTTAGTCGGAAATGAGCAGTTCTTC
-	11	TRBV30	TRBJ2-7	-	CAWSTTYEQYF	TGTGCCTGGAGTACTACCTACGAGCAGTACTTC
-	14	TRBV28	TRBJ1-2	-	CASSPRGSLIGYTF	TGTGCCAGCAGTCCAAGGGGCAGCTTGATTGGCTACACCTTC
TRBD1	15	TRBV4-1	TRBJ2-5	-	CASSSPGQSQETQYF	TGCGCCAGCAGCTCACCGGGACAGAGCCAAGAGACCCAGTACTTC
TRBD2	16	TRBV5-4	TRBJ2-7	-	CASSLEASAGVGEQYF	TGTGCCAGCAGCTTGGAAGCCTCAGCGGGAGTAGGCGAGCAGTACTTC
-	14	TRBV28	TRBJ1-1	-	CASSIWTGNTEAFF	TGTGCCAGCAGTATCTGGACGGGGAACACTGAAGCTTTCTTT
-	11	TRBV6-5	TRBJ2-1	-	CASSYGNEQFF	TGTGCCAGCAGTTACGGCAATGAGCAGTTCTTC
-	13	TRBV28	TRBJ1-2	-	CASSPDRLYGYTF	TGTGCCAGCAGCCCCGACAGGCTCTATGGCTACACCTTC
TRBD2	12	TRBV7-2	TRBJ2-7	few	CASSSGLGEQYF	TGTGCCAGCAGCTCGGGACTAGGCGAGCAGTACTTC
-	13	TRBV6-1	TRBJ1-2	-	CASTSGSDYGYTF	TGTGCCAGTACCTCAGGAAGCGACTATGGCTACACCTTC
TRBD2	16	TRBV9	TRBJ2-1	once	CASSRSGRDSYNEQFF	TGTGCCAGCAGCCGAAGCGGGAGGGACTCCTACAATGAGCAGTTCTTC
-	15	TRBV6-5	TRBJ2-1	-	CASSYSRRLGNEQFF	TGTGCCAGCAGTTACTCGAGGCGCCTTGGGAATGAGCAGTTCTTC
TRBD1	13	TRBV28	TRBJ1-2	-	CASSGPGTGRYTF	TGTGCCAGCAGTGGTCCCGGGACAGGTCGCTACACCTTC
-	12	TRBV10-3	TRBJ1-2	-	CAISPDPVGYTF	TGTGCCATCAGCCCAGACCCGGTGGGCTACACCTTC
-	11	TRBV5-6	TRBJ1-2	-	CASSLGSGYTF	TGTGCCAGCAGCTTGGGCAGTGGCTACACCTTC
TRBD1	13	TRBV28	TRBJ1-1	-	CASSYRGFTEAFF	TGTGCCAGCAGCTACAGGGGTTTCACTGAAGCTTTCTTT